In its sample, the clone carrying this T cell receptor beta chain was seen many times. Its cognate antigen is unknown. The source of the sample is a study of T cells in Graves' hyperthyroidism and ophthalmopathy. Study in general: The blood sample was taken at first diagnosis, before treatment began.

Diagnoses used clinical symptoms, serum thyroxine and TRAb, thyroid ultrasound and orbital computed tomography. What was amplified from RNA transcripts were TCR beta CDR3 regions. The study used the HTBI primer set for a first-round RT-PCR of the TCR CDR3. Each CDR3 protein is one row after TCRdb ran MiXCR on the multiplex PCR reads. The table records 35,000 or so distinct CDR3 sequences, 52% of them present only once. Study findings and constraints: In the analysis, a 13 V-J model separated ophthalmopathy from stable hyperthyroidism.

Per the germline V gene, CDR1 is MNHEY and CDR2 is SMNVEV (reference sequence). Trimming shortened V by 8 bases and J by 1 base, and 8 bases separated the two germline ends. The CDR3 is 12 amino acids. The rearrangement uses TRBV27 and TRBJ1-2, with no clear D. This TCR was recovered from a man between 40 and 49 years old with Graves' ophthalmopathy. The source material was blood. This CDR3 is CASLWVNYGYTF. As DNA, the CDR3 is TGTGCCAGCCTGTGGGTTAACTATGGCTACACCTTC.